The source of this T cell receptor (beta chain) is a study of CD8 T cell repertoires and HIV-1 epitope variants. As for the study in general: Twenty-five autologous and known Gag and Nef epitope variant peptides each stimulated T cells separately. T cells were cultured for nine to eleven days with cytokines added on days 3 and 7. Epitopes were three Gag families plus Nef HW9 and YT9.

Assay: immunoSEQ multiplex PCR; the TCRdb copy retains only in-frame clones and omits some. Of under 100,000 clones listed, 70% to 75% are singletons. The sequenced sample was uncultured baseline CD8+ T cells from peripheral blood mononuclear cells (PBMCs). The source of this sequence is a male donor with HIV.

The CDR3: CATGAGGRETQYF. CDR3 nucleotides: TGCGCCACCGGGGCTGGAGGGAGAGAGACCCAGTACTTC. The chain is built from TRBV5-1 and TRBJ2-5; D is perhaps TRBD2 (6 bases). CDR1 SGHRS and CDR2 YFSETQ come from the germline V gene. Trimming removed 9 bases at V and 4 bases at J, with 16 bases between. The CDR3 runs 13 residues.